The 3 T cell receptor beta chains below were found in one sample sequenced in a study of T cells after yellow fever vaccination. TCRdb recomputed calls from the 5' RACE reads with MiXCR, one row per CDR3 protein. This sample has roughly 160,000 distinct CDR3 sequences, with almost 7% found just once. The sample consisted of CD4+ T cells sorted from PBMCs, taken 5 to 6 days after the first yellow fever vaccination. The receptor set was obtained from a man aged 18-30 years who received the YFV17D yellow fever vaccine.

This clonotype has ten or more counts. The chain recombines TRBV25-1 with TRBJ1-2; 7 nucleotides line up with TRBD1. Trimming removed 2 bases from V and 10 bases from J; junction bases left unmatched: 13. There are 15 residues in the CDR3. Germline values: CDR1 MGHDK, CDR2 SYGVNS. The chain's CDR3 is CASSEMFRQGKVYTF. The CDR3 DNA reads TGTGCCAGCAGTGAAATGTTTCGACAGGGAAAGGTCTACACCTTC.

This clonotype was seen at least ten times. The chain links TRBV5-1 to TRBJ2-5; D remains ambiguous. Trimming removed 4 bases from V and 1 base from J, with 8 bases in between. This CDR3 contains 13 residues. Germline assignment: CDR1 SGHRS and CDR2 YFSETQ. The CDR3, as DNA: TGCGCCAGCAGCCCTAATGCCCAAGAGACCCAGTACTTC. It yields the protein CASSPNAQETQYF.

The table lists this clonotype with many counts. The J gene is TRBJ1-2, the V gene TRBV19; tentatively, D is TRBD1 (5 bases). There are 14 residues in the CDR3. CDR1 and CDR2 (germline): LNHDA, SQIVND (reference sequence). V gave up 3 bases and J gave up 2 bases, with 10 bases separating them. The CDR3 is CASSILGPNYGYTF. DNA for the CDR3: TGTGCCAGTAGTATTTTGGGACCGAACTATGGCTACACCTTC.